This T cell receptor (beta chain) originates from a study of CD8 T cells in Susac syndrome. When the RNA was reverse transcribed, random hexamers were used with an input of about 0.5 to 1 ug. TCRdb used MiXCR to reprocess the immunoSEQ multiplex PCR reads, holding one entry per CDR3 protein. Here the sample spans approximately 150,000 distinct CDR3 sequences, approximately 95% being singletons. This CDR3 has 11 residues. The germline CDR1 and CDR2 sequences are DFQATT and SNEGSKA (reference sequence). V lost 3 bases to trimming and J lost 13 bases; unmatched junction nucleotides: 6. V gene TRBV20-1 combines with J gene TRBJ2-3, with 8 bases matching TRBD2. The sample consisted of CD4+ T cells from PBMCs. This TCR was recovered from a human donor with multiple sclerosis. CDR3 in DNA: TGCAGTGCTAGTCTAGCGGGTGGCAAGTATTTT. Its translation: CSASLAGGKYF.